The source of this TCR beta chain is a study of T cells after yellow fever vaccination. Findings and limits, study-wide: Most clones from primary vaccination were detected again post-booster (96% CD4, around 88% CD8). Overlap between CD4 and CD8 compartments was detected for a small share of clonotypes. Peaking on day 5 versus 15, the secondary response was faster but weaker.

CDR3 size: 16 residues. Germline CDR1 and CDR2: MNHEY and SMNVEV (reference sequence). The V and J ends lost 0 bases and 3 bases respectively, with 14 bases between them. This clonotype has more than one count but fewer than ten. Antigen: not known. TCRdb ran MiXCR on the 5' RACE reads and lists one entry per CDR3 protein. The data contain tens of thousands of distinct CDR3 sequences, 6.5% of them singletons. J is TRBJ2-5 and V is TRBV27; D may be TRBD1 or TRBD2 (5 bases each). The source was CD8+ T cells sorted from PBMCs, collected about 49 days after the first yellow fever vaccination. The source is a man aged 18 to 30 who received the YFV17D yellow fever vaccine. CDR3 DNA sequence: TGTGCCAGCAGTTTATCGATCGGGACGGAGGAAGAGACCCAGTACTTC. Translated: CASSLSIGTEEETQYF.